One sample yielded the 15 T cell receptor beta chains listed below, sequenced in a study of cytomegalovirus exposure and HLA in healthy donors. PCR was performed using 60 Vbeta and 13 Jbeta primers. Profiling relied on immunoSEQ multiplex PCR, and the TCRdb table lists in-frame clones only, not all of them. In the table there are approximately 150,000 clones, more than 60% of which are singletons. The sequenced material came from PBMCs. Receptors originate from a man aged 35-49 years in good health and CMV-seronegative.

The rearrangement joins TRBV5-4 to TRBJ2-5; possible D gene TRBD1, 6 bases. V was trimmed by 0 bases and J by 2 bases, leaving 11 bases between them. CDR3 length equals 15 residues. Germline V gene sequence: CDR1 SGHNT, CDR2 YYREEE (reference sequence). CDR3 DNA sequence: TGTGCCAGCAGCTTGGCGGGACAACAACAAGAGACCCAGTACTTC. This sequence encodes CASSLAGQQQETQYF.

The gene calls are TRBV7-2 and TRBJ2-1; TRBD1 aligns across 7 bases. This CDR3 contains 12 residues. V gave up 5 bases and J gave up 7 bases; unmatched junction bases: 2. Germline CDR1 reads SGHTA; CDR2 reads FQGNSA. CDR3 DNA: TGTGCCAGCAGCCAGACAGGGAATGAGCAGTTCTTC. Its translation is CASSQTGNEQFF.

The chain employs TRBV5-1 and TRBJ1-3; 10 bases line up with TRBD1. There are 15 residues in the CDR3. Trimming at V came to 4 bases and at J to 3 bases, leaving 4 bases not matched to a gene. Germline CDR1 SGHRS, CDR2 YFSETQ. The DNA of the CDR3 is TGCGCCAGCAGCGTTGGGACAGGGGATGGAAACACCATATATTTT. Translation: CASSVGTGDGNTIYF. Combining the CDR3 with reference TRBV5-1 and TRBJ1-3 gives the whole variable domain KAGVTQTPRYLIKTRGQQVTLSCSPISGHRSVSWYQQTPGQGLQFLFEYFSETQRNKGNFPGRFSGRQFSNSRSEMNVSTLELGDSALYLCASSVGTGDGNTIYFGEGSWLTVV.

The chain has TRBV7-9 and TRBJ2-5; 8 bases agree with TRBD2. The J call may not be correct, given that the DNA end is closer to TRBJ2-7. Germline values: CDR1 SEHNR, CDR2 FQNEAQ (reference sequence). The CDR3 covers 16 residues. CDR3 protein: CASSLELAGPSYEQYF. The CDR3 DNA reads TGTGCCAGCAGCTTAGAGTTAGCGGGGCCCTCCTACGAGCAGTACTTC.

As for this clone: Its ends do not fully match the called genes, so a read error is possible. V usage is TRBV6-1 and J usage is TRBJ1-1; D ambiguous. The CDR3 is 14 residues long. Germline-derived CDR1 and CDR2 are MNHNS and SASEGT. CDR3 sequence (DNA): TGTGCCAGCACTGAACCCCCTTTGAACACTGAAGCTTTCTTT. It translates to CASTEPPLNTEAFF.

Worth noting for this clone: Other nucleotide sequences in the sample specify the same CDR3. The genes are TRBV29-1 and TRBJ2-1; perhaps TRBD2 as D (7 bases). Trimming stripped 4 bases from V and 8 bases from J, with 24 bases between. Per germline, CDR1 SQVTM and CDR2 ANQGSEA. The CDR3 is 16 amino acids. The CDR3 loop reads CSVAGSGGHIIHEQFF. The CDR3 DNA sequence: TGCAGCGTTGCCGGGTCGGGGGGACATATAATCCATGAGCAGTTCTTC.

The count of this clone is one. This CDR3 is CASSPTGTGAYEQYF. As DNA, the CDR3 is TGTGCCAGCAGCCCCACCGGGACAGGGGCCTACGAGCAGTACTTC. V gene TRBV7-3 combines with J gene TRBJ2-7; 10 bases match TRBD1. CDR3 length equals 15 residues. The junction had 6 bases not matched to a gene; V was cut back by 5 bases and J by 2 bases. Germline V gene sequence: CDR1 SGHTA, CDR2 FQGTGA.

This chain joins TRBV6-5 and TRBJ1-4; D might be TRBD1 (5 bases). The CDR3 contains 14 residues. The ends were cut back, 4 bases at V and 8 bases at J, with 14 bases in the middle. Germline lookup yields CDR1 MNHEY and CDR2 SVGAGI. The CDR3 sequence: CASSSQGPREKLFF. CDR3 nucleotides: TGTGCCAGCAGTTCTCAGGGCCCTAGAGAAAAACTGTTTTTT.

This chain connects TRBV5-1 to TRBJ2-1; TRBD2 matches at 8 bases. Trimming at V came to 2 bases and at J to 10 bases, leaving 14 bases not matched to a gene. Germline CDR1 is SGHRS and CDR2 is YFSETQ. The length of the CDR3 is 16 residues. CDR3 in DNA: TGCGCCAGCAGCTTCAATATGGCGGGGGGATCCCTCGAGCAGTTCTTC. Translating it yields CASSFNMAGGSLEQFF.

The chain employs TRBV4-3 and TRBJ2-1; D uncertain. In germline, CDR1 is LGHNA, CDR2 YSLEER. The CDR3 is 15 residues long. With 0 bases removed from V and 8 bases from J, the gap between germline ends came to 14 bases. DNA for the CDR3: TGCGCCAGCAGCCAAGATAGGTCTAGTAGGTATGAGCAGTTCTTC. Protein product: CASSQDRSSRYEQFF.

This chain connects TRBV28 to TRBJ1-2, with TRBD1 as a possible D gene (6 bases). Germline V gives CDR1 MDHEN, CDR2 SYDVKM. V lost 10 bases, J lost 4 bases, and 10 bases lay in between. The length of the CDR3 is 11 residues. CDR3 sequence (DNA): TGTGCCACCTACAGGGCCTATGGCTACACCTTC. Encoded protein: CATYRAYGYTF.

CDR3 sequence reads: CATSRTGVQQNIQYF. The CDR3 nucleotides are TGTGCCACCAGCAGGACAGGGGTTCAACAAAACATTCAGTACTTC. This chain joins TRBV15 and TRBJ2-4, with 8 bases identical to TRBD1. Germline V gene lookup returns CDR1 LNHNV and CDR2 YYDKDF (reference sequence). After removal of 3 bases from V and 5 bases from J, the junction contained 6 bases not matched to a gene. The CDR3 spans 15 residues.

In this sample, this clone turned up a few times. The chain links TRBV4-2 to TRBJ1-5; D perhaps matches TRBD1 (6 bases). Germline assignment: CDR1 LGHNA and CDR2 YNFKEQ. The CDR3 spans 16 residues. Trimming shortened V by 0 bases and J by 1 base, and 10 bases separated the two germline ends. The CDR3 sequence is CASSQDAGASNQPQHF. As DNA, the CDR3 is TGTGCCAGCAGCCAAGATGCAGGGGCGAGCAATCAGCCCCAGCATTTT.

This rearrangement joins TRBV9 to TRBJ2-3; D call uncertain. V shed 3 bases and J shed 4 bases, with 9 bases lying between them. Germline CDR1 is SGDLS and CDR2 is YYNGEE. This CDR3 region has 13 residues. The CDR3 DNA sequence: TGTGCCAGCAGCGCACGAGTCTCAGATACGCAGTATTTT. The encoded protein is CASSARVSDTQYF.

The chain recombines TRBV30 with TRBJ2-1, with 7 bases that match TRBD1. After removal of 1 base from V and 5 bases from J, the junction contained 8 bases not matched to a gene. Germline assignment: CDR1 GTSNPN and CDR2 SVGIG (reference sequence). This CDR3 is built from 15 residues. The CDR3 loop is CAWSEGAGKDNEQFF. DNA of the CDR3: TGTGCCTGGAGTGAGGGGGCGGGTAAGGACAATGAGCAGTTCTTC.